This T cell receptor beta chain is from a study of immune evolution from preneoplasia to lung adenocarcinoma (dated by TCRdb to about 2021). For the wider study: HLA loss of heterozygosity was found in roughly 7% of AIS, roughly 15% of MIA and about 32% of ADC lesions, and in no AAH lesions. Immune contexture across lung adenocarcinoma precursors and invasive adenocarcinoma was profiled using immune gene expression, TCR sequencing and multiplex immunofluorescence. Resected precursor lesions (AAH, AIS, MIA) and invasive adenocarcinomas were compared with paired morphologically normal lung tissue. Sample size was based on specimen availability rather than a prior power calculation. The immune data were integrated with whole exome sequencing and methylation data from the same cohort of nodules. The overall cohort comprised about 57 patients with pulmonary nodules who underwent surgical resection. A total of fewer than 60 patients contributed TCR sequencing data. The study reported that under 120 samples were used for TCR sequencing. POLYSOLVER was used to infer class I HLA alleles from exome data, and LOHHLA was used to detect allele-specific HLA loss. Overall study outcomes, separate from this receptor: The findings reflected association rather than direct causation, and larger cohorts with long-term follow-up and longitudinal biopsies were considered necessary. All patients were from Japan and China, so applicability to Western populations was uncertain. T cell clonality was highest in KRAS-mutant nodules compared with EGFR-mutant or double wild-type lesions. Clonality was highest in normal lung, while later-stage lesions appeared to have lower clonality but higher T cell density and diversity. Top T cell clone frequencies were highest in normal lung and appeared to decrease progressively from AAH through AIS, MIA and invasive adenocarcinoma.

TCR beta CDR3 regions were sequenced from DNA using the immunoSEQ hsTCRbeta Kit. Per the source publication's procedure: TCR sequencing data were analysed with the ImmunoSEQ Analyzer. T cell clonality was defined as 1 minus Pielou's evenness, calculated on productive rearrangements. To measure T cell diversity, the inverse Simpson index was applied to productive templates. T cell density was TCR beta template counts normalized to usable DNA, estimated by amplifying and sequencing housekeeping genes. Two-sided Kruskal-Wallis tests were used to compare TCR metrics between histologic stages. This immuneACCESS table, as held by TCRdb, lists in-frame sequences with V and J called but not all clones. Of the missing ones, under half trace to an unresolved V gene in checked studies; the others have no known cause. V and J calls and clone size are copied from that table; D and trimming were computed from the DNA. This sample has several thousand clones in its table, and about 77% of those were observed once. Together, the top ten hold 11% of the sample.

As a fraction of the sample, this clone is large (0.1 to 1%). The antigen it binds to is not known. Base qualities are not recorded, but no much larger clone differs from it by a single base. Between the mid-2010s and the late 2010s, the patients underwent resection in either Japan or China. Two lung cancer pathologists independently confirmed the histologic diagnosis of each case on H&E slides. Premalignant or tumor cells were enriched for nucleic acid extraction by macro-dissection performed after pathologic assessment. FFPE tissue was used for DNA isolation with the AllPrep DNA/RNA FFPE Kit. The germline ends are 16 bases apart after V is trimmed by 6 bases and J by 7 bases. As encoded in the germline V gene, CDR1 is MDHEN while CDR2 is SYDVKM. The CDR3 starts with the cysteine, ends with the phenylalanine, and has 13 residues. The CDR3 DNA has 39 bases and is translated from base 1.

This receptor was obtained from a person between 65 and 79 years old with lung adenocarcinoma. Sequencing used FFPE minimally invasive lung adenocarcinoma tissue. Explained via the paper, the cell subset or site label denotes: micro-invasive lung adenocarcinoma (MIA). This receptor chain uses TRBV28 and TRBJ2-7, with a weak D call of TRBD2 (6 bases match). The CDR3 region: CASRRVGGWEQYF. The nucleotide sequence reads TGTGCCAGCAGACGGGTCGGGGGTTGGGAGCAGTACTTC.